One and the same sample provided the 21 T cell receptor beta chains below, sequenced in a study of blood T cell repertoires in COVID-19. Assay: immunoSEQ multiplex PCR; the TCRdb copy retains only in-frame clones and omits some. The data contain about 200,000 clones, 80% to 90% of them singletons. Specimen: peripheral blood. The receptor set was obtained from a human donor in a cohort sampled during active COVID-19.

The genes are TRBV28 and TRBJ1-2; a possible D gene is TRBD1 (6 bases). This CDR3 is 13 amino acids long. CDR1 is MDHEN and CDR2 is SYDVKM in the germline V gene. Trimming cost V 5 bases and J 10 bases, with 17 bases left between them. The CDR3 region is CASSGTPLRYYTF. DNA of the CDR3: TGTGCCAGCAGTGGGACACCGTTGAGGTACTACACCTTC.

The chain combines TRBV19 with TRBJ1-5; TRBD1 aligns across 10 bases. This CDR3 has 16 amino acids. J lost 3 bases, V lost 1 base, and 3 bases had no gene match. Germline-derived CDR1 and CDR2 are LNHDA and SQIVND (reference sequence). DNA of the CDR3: TGTGCCAGTAGTATAGTGGGACAGGGGTCCAATCAGCCCCAGCATTTT. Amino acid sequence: CASSIVGQGSNQPQHF.

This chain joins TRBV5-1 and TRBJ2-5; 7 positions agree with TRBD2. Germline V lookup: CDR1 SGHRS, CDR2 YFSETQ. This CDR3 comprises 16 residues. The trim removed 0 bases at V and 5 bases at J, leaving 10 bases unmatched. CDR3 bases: TGCGCCAGCAGCTTGGTAACTAGCGCCCCTCTGGAGACCCAGTACTTC. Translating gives CASSLVTSAPLETQYF.

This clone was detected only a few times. CDR3 in DNA: TGTGCCAGCAGTTTAGGGGGCGGCAGGGGGATGAACGAGCAGTACTTC. As protein: CASSLGGGRGMNEQYF. This chain uses TRBV28 with TRBJ2-7; 7 bases align to TRBD1. J gave up 5 bases and V 2 bases, and 12 bases lay outside the gene matches. There are 16 residues in the CDR3. Germline lookup yields CDR1 MDHEN and CDR2 SYDVKM.

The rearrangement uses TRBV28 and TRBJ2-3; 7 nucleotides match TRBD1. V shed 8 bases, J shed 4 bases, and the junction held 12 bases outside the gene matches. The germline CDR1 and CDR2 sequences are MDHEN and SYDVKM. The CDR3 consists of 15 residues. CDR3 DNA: TGTGCCAGCCTTAAAGGGGGCAGGGGGTCAGATACGCAGTATTTT. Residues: CASLKGGRGSDTQYF.

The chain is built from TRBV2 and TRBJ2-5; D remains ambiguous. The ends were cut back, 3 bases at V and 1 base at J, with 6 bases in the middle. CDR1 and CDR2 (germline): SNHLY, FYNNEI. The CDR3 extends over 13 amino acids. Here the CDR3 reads CASSDSGQETQYF. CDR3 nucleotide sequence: TGTGCCAGCAGTGATTCGGGCCAAGAGACCCAGTACTTC.

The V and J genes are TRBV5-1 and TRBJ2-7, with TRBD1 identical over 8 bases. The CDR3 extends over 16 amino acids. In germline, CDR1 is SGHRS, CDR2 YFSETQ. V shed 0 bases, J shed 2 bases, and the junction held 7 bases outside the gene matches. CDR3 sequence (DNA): TGCGCCAGCAGCTTGGCCGGACAGGGTTCCACCTACGAGCAGTACTTC. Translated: CASSLAGQGSTYEQYF.

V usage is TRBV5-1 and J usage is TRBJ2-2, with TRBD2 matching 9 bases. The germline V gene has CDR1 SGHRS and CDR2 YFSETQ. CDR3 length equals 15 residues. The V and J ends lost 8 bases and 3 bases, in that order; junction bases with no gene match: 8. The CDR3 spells CASRIAGEYTGELFF. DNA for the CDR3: TGCGCCAGTCGGATAGCGGGAGAGTACACCGGGGAGCTGTTTTTT.

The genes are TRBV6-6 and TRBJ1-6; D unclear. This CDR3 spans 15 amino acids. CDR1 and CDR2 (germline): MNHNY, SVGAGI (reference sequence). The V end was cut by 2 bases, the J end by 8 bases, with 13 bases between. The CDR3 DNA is TGTGCCAGCAGTTACGATCGACGGAGTTATTCACCCCTCCACTTT. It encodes CASSYDRRSYSPLHF.

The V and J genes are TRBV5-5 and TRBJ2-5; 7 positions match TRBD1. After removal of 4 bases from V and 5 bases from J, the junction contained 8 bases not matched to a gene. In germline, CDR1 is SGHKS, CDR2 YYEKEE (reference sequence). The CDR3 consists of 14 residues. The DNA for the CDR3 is TGTGCCAGCAGCCAGAGGGACAGTAGGGAGACCCAGTACTTC. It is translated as CASSQRDSRETQYF.

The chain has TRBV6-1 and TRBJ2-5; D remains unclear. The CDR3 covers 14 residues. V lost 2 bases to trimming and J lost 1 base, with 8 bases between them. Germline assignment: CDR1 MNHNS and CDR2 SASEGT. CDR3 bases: TGTGCCAGCAGTGAATATAGTCCCCAAGAGACCCAGTACTTC. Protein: CASSEYSPQETQYF.

The CDR3 nucleotides are TGTGCCTGGAGTCCCGTAACGACTAGCGGGCCCTACAATGAGCAGTTCTTC. Translated: CAWSPVTTSGPYNEQFF. The chain carries TRBV30 and TRBJ2-1, with TRBD2 matching 10 bases. The CDR3 has 17 residues. Looked up from germline, CDR1 is GTSNPN and CDR2 is SVGIG (reference sequence). The trim removed 2 bases at V and 2 bases at J, leaving 9 bases unmatched.

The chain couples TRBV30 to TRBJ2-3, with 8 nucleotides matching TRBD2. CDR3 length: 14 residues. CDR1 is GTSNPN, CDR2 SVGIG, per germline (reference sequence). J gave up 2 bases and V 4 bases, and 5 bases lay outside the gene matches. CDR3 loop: CAWKKAGVTDTQYF. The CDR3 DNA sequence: TGTGCCTGGAAAAAAGCGGGAGTCACAGATACGCAGTATTTT.

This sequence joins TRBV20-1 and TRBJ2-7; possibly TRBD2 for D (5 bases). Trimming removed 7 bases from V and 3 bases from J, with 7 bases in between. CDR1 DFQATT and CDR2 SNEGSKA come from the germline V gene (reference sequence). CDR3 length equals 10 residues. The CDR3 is CSVGSYEQYF. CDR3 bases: TGCAGTGTTGGGAGCTACGAGCAGTACTTC.

The CDR3 region is CASSLTGGGETQYF. Here the CDR3 DNA reads TGTGCCAGCAGCTTAACAGGGGGCGGTGAGACCCAGTACTTC. The chain is built from TRBV7-9 and TRBJ2-5; 9 bases agree with TRBD1. Germline lookup yields CDR1 SEHNR and CDR2 FQNEAQ (reference sequence). V lost 2 bases and J lost 5; bases outside the gene matches: 3. The CDR3 is made up of 14 amino acids.

The CDR3 DNA reads TGTGCCAGCAGCCTCGTCCCCTCCTACAATGAGCAGTTCTTC. This translates into CASSLVPSYNEQFF. V is TRBV7-9 and J is TRBJ2-1; no reliable D call. The CDR3 contains 14 residues. The germline gives CDR1 SEHNR, CDR2 FQNEAQ (reference sequence). With 5 bases removed from V and 0 bases from J, the gap between germline ends came to 8 bases.

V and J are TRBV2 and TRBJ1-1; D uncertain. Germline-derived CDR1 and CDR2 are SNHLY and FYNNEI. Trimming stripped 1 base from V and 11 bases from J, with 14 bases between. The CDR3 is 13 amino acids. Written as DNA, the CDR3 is TGTGCCAGCAGTGAAGAGTCCTATCTTAAGGCTTTCTTT. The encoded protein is CASSEESYLKAFF.

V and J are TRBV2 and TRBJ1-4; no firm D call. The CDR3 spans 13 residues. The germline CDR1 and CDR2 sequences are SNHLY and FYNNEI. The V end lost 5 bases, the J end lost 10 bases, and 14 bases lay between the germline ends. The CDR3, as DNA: TGTGCCAGCAGTAAAGTCGCCGGCGGAAAACTGTTTTTT. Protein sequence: CASSKVAGGKLFF.

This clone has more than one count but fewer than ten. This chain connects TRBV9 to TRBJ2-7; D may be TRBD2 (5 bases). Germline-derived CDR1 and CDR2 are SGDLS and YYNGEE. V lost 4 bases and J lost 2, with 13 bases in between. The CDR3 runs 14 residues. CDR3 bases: TGTGCCAGCAGCCCATACCCCGGGGCCTACGAGCAGTACTTC. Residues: CASSPYPGAYEQYF.

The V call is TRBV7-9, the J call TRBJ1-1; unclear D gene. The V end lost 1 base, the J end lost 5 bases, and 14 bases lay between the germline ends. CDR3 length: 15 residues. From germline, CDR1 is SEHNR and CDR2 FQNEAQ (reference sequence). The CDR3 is CASSLGGLVRTEAFF. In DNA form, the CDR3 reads TGTGCCAGCAGCTTAGGCGGTCTTGTGCGAACTGAAGCTTTCTTT.

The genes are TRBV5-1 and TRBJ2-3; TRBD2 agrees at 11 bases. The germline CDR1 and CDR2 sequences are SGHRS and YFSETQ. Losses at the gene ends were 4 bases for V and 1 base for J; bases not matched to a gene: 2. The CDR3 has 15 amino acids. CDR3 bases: TGCGCCAGCAGCATACTAGCGGGGGGCACAGATACGCAGTATTTT. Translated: CASSILAGGTDTQYF.